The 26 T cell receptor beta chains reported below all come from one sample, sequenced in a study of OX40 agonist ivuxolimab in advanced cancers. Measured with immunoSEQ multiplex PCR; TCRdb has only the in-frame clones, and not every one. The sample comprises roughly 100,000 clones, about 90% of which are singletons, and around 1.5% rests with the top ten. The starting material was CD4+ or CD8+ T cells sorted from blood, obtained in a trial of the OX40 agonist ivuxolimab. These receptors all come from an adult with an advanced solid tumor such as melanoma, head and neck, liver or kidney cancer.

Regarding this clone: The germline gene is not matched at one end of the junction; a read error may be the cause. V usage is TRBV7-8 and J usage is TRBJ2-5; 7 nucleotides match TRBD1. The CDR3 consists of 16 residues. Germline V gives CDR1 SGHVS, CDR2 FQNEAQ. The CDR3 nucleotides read TGTGCCAGCAACTTATCGAGGACAGGAGCCGGGGAGACCCAGTACTTC. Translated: CASNLSRTGAGETQYF.

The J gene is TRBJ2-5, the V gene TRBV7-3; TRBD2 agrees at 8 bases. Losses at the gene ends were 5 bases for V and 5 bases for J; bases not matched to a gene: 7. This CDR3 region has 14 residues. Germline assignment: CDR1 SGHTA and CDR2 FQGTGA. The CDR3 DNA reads TGTGCCAGCAGCCCCGGACTAGCCCGTGAGACCCAGTACTTC. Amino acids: CASSPGLARETQYF.

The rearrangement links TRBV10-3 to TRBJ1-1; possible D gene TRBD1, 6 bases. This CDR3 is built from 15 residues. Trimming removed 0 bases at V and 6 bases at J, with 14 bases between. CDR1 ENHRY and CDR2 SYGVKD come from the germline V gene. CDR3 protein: CAISESTYRDAEAFF. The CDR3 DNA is TGTGCCATCAGTGAGTCGACCTACAGGGACGCTGAAGCTTTCTTT.

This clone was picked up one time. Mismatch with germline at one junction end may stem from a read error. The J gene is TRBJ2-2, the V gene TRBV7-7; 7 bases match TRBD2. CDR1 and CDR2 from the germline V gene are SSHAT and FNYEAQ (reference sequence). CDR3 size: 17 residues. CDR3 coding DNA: TGTGCTAGCAGCTTGGGTCGGACTAGTGGTAACACCGGGGAGCTGTTTTTT. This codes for CASSLGRTSGNTGELFF.

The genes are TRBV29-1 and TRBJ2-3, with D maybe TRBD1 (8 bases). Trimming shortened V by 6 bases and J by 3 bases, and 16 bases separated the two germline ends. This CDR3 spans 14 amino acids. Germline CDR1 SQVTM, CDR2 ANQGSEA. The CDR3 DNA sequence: TGCAGCGTCACACACAGGGGGGGGACAGATACGCAGTATTTT. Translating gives CSVTHRGGTDTQYF.

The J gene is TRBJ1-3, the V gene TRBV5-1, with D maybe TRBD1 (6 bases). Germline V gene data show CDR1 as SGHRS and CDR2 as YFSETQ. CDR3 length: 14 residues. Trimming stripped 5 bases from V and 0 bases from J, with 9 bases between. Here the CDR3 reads CASRAGASGNTIYF. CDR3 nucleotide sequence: TGCGCCAGCAGGGCGGGGGCCTCTGGAAACACCATATATTTT.

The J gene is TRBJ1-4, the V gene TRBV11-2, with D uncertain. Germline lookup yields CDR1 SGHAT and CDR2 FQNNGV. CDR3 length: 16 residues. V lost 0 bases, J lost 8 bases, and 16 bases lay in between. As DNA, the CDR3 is TGTGCCAGCAGCTTAGACTGGGCCATTAAGGCAGAAAAACTGTTTTTT. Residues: CASSLDWAIKAEKLFF.

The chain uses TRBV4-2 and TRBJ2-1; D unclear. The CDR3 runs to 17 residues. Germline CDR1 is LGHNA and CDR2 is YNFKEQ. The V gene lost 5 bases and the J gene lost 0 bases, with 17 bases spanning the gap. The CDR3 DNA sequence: TGTGCCAGCAGCTCTCAAAGGTCTGTCCCCTCCTACAATGAGCAGTTCTTC. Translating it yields CASSSQRSVPSYNEQFF.

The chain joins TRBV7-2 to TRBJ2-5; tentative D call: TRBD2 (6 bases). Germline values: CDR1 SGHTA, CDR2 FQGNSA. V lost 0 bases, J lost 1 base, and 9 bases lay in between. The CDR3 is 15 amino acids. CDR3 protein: CASSLAWGVQETQYF. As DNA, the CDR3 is TGTGCCAGCAGCTTAGCGTGGGGGGTCCAAGAGACCCAGTACTTC. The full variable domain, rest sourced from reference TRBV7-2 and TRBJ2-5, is GAGVSQSPSNKVTEKGKDVELRCDPISGHTALYWYRQSLGQGLEFLIYFQGNSAPDKSGLPSDRFSAERTGGSVSTLTIQRTQQEDSAVYLCASSLAWGVQETQYFGPGTRLLVL.

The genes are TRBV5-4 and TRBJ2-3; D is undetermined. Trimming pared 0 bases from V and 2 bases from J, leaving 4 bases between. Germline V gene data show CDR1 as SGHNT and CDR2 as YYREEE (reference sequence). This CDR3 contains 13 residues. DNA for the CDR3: TGTGCCAGCAGCTTGGACTCCACAGATACGCAGTATTTT. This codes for CASSLDSTDTQYF.

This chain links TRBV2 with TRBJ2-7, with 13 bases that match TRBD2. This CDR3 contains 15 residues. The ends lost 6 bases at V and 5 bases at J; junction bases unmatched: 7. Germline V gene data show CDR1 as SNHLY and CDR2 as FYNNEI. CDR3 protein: CASRPGTSGNHEQYF. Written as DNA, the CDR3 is TGTGCCAGCAGACCCGGGACTAGCGGGAATCACGAGCAGTACTTC.

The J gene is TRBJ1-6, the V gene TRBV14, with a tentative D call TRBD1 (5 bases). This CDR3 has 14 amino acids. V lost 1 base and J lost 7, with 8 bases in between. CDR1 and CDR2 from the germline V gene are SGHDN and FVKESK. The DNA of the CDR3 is TGTGCCAGCAGCCAAGGCAGGGAAAATTCACCCCTCCACTTT. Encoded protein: CASSQGRENSPLHF.

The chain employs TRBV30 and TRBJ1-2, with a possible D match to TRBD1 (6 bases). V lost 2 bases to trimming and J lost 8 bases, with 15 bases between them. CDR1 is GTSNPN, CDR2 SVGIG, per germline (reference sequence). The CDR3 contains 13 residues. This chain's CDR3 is CAWSWGAGNGYTF. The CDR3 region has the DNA TGTGCCTGGAGTTGGGGGGCAGGTAACGGCTACACCTTC.

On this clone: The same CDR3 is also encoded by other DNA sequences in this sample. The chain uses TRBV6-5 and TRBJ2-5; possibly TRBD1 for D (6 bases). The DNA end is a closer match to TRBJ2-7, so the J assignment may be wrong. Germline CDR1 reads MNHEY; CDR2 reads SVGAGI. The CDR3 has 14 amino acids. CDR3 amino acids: CASSTNRESYEQYF. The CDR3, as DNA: TGTGCCAGCAGTACAAACAGGGAATCCTACGAGCAGTACTTC.

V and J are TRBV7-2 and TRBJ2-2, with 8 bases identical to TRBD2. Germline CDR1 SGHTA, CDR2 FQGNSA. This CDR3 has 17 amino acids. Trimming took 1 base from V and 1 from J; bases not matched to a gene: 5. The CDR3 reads CASSLGRLAGNTGELFF. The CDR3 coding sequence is TGTGCCAGCAGCTTAGGACGGCTAGCGGGGAACACCGGGGAGCTGTTTTTT.

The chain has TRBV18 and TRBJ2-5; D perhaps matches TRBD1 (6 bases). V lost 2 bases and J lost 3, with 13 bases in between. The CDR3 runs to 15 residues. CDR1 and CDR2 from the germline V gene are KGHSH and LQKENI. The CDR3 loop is CASSPDLGAEETQYF. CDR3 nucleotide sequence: TGTGCCAGCTCACCAGATTTGGGGGCCGAAGAGACCCAGTACTTC.

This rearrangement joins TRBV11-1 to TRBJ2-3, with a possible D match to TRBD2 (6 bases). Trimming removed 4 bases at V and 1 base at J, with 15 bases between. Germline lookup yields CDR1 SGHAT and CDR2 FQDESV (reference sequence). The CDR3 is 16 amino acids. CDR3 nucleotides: TGTGCCAGCAGCTATCGGACGGGAGTCGGCACAGATACGCAGTATTTT. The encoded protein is CASSYRTGVGTDTQYF.

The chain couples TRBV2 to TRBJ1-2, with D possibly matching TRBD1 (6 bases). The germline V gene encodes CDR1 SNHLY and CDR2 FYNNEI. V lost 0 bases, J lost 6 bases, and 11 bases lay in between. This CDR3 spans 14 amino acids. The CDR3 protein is CASSEARTVHGYTF. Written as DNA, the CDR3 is TGTGCCAGCAGTGAAGCGAGGACAGTCCATGGCTACACCTTC.

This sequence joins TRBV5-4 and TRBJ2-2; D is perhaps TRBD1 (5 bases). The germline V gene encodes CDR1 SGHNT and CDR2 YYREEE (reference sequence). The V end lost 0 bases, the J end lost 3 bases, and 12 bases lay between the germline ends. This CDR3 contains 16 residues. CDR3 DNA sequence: TGTGCCAGCAGCTTGGATCCAGGGCTCGACACCGGGGAGCTGTTTTTT. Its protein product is CASSLDPGLDTGELFF.

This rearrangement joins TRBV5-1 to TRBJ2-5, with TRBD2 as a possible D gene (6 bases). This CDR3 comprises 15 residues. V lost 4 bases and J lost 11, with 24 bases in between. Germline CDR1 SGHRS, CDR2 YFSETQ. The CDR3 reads CASSLAGFTLGEQYF. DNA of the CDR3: TGCGCCAGCAGCCTGGCGGGATTTACGTTGGGTGAGCAGTACTTC.

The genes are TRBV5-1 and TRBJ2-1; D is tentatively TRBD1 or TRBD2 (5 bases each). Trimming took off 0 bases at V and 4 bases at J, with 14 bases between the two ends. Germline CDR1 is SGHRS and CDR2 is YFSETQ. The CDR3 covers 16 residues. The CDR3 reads CASSLGVGTEYNEQFF. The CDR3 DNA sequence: TGCGCCAGCAGCTTGGGGGTGGGGACGGAGTACAATGAGCAGTTCTTC.

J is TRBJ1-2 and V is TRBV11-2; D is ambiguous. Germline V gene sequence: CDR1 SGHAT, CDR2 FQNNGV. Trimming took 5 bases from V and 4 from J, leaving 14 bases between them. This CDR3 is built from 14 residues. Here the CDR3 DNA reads TGTGCCAGCAGCCCTATGCGGGGAGTCTATGGCTACACCTTC. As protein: CASSPMRGVYGYTF.

The CDR3 reads CASSIRQGAEKLFF. The DNA of the CDR3 is TGTGCCAGTAGTATAAGACAGGGGGCCGAAAAACTGTTTTTT. The chain combines TRBV19 with TRBJ1-4, with TRBD1 matching over 10 bases. Germline V gene lookup returns CDR1 LNHDA and CDR2 SQIVND (reference sequence). The CDR3 sequence is 14 residues long. Losses at the gene ends were 2 bases for V and 8 bases for J; bases not matched to a gene: 2.

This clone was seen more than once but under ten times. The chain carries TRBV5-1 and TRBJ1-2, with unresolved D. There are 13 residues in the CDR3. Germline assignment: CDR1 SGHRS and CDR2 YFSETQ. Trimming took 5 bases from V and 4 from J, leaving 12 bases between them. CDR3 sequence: CASSPDGIYGYTF. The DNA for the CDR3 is TGCGCCAGCAGTCCCGACGGTATCTATGGCTACACCTTC.

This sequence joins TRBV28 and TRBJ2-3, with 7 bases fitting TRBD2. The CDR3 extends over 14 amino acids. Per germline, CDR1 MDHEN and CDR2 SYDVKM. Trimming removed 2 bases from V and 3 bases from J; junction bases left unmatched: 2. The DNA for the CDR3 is TGTGCCAGCAGTTTAGGGGGGGTTACAGATACGCAGTATTTT. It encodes CASSLGGVTDTQYF.

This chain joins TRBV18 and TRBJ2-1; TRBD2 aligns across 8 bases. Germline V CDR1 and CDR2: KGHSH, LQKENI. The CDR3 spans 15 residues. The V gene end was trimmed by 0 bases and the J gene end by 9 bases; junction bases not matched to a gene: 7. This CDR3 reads CASSPPSGTFIEQFF. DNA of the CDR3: TGTGCCAGCTCACCACCTAGCGGGACTTTCATTGAGCAGTTCTTC. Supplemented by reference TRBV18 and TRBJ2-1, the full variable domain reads NAGVMQNPRHLVRRRGQEARLRCSPMKGHSHVYWYRQLPEEGLKFMVYLQKENIIDESGMPKERFSAEFPKEGPSILRIQQVVRGDSAAYFCASSPPSGTFIEQFFGPGTRLTVL.